These T cell receptor beta chains were read from a single sample in a study of cytomegalovirus exposure and HLA in healthy donors. Here immunoSEQ multiplex PCR was the method, and the copy in TCRdb shows in-frame clones only, minus some. The profile shows more than 110,000 clones, more than 70% of them singletons. Sequencing was done on a sample of PBMCs. The receptors come from a woman between 50 and 59 years old in good health and CMV-seronegative. Both conserved end residues are part of each CDR3. Fields, in order: D gene, J gene, clone size, V gene, CDR3 DNA, CDR3 protein. D genes are given only for firm matches. Size is omitted from some rows. Given values are once, few, many or a class for expanded clones.

d_call: -
j_call: TRBJ1-5
clone_size: -
v_call: TRBV5-6
cdr3_nt: TGTGCCAGCAGCTTGGGACAGACAAGCAATCAGCCCCAGCATTTT
cdr3_aa: CASSLGQTSNQPQHF

d_call: TRBD2
j_call: TRBJ2-3
clone_size: -
v_call: TRBV7-7
cdr3_nt: TGTGCTAGCAGCTTACAAGCGGGGCCGGGAGATACGCAGTATTTT
cdr3_aa: CASSLQAGPGDTQYF

d_call: -
j_call: TRBJ1-5
clone_size: -
v_call: TRBV19
cdr3_nt: TGTGCCAGTAGTATAGGTAGTCAGCCCCAGCATTTT
cdr3_aa: CASSIGSQPQHF

d_call: -
j_call: TRBJ1-1
clone_size: -
v_call: TRBV27
cdr3_nt: TGTGCCAGCAGTTTATCCATAGTGGCTGAAGCTTTCTTT
cdr3_aa: CASSLSIVAEAFF

d_call: -
j_call: TRBJ1-5
clone_size: -
v_call: TRBV7-8
cdr3_nt: TGTGCCAGCAGCTGGGAAAGACAGAATCAGCCCCAGCATTTT
cdr3_aa: CASSWERQNQPQHF

d_call: -
j_call: TRBJ1-1
clone_size: -
v_call: TRBV14
cdr3_nt: TGTGCCAGCAGCTTCCAGAAGAACACTGAAGCTTTCTTT
cdr3_aa: CASSFQKNTEAFF

d_call: TRBD1
j_call: TRBJ1-2
clone_size: few
v_call: TRBV19
cdr3_nt: TGTGCCAGTAGTGCCTCGGGACAGGGGACCTATGGCTACACCTTC
cdr3_aa: CASSASGQGTYGYTF

d_call: -
j_call: TRBJ1-6
clone_size: -
v_call: TRBV5-1
cdr3_nt: TGCGCCAGCAGCTTGGTAGATCTGAATTCACCCCTCCACTTT
cdr3_aa: CASSLVDLNSPLHF

d_call: TRBD1
j_call: TRBJ2-1
clone_size: once
v_call: TRBV10-3
cdr3_nt: TGTGCCATCAGTTCCGGGACAGGGTTCAGTGAGCAGTTCTTC
cdr3_aa: CAISSGTGFSEQFF

d_call: TRBD1
j_call: TRBJ2-7
clone_size: -
v_call: TRBV5-6
cdr3_nt: TGTGCCAGCAGCTTGGGACAGGGGATCCCAATCGTCTACGAGCAGTACTTC
cdr3_aa: CASSLGQGIPIVYEQYF

d_call: -
j_call: TRBJ1-6
clone_size: -
v_call: TRBV7-9
cdr3_nt: TGTGCCAGCAGCCCACGGGGGGCCCAGGAGTCACCCCTCCACTTT
cdr3_aa: CASSPRGAQESPLHF

d_call: -
j_call: TRBJ1-4
clone_size: -
v_call: TRBV7-9
cdr3_nt: TGTGCCAGCCAGGGGGAAAAACTGTTTTTT
cdr3_aa: CASQGEKLFF

d_call: -
j_call: TRBJ1-4
clone_size: -
v_call: TRBV7-6
cdr3_nt: TGTGCCAGCAGCTTAAGTAGAACTAATGAAAAACTGTTTTTT
cdr3_aa: CASSLSRTNEKLFF

d_call: -
j_call: TRBJ2-2
clone_size: -
v_call: TRBV6-4
cdr3_nt: TGTGCCAGCGGAGCGACGAACACCGGGGAGCTGTTTTTT
cdr3_aa: CASGATNTGELFF

d_call: -
j_call: TRBJ1-5
clone_size: -
v_call: TRBV11-1
cdr3_nt: TGTGCCAGCAGCCCCTTCGGGGGAACGCCCCAGCATTTT
cdr3_aa: CASSPFGGTPQHF

d_call: -
j_call: TRBJ1-1
clone_size: -
v_call: TRBV5-1
cdr3_nt: TGCGCCAGCAGACCGCAGGGTGGCGGCACTGAAGCTTTCTTT
cdr3_aa: CASRPQGGGTEAFF

d_call: TRBD2
j_call: TRBJ2-1
clone_size: -
v_call: TRBV4-1
cdr3_nt: TGCGCCAGCAGCCAAGATTTTCAGGGCGGGGGGTTTTACAATGAGCAGTTCTTC
cdr3_aa: CASSQDFQGGGFYNEQFF

d_call: -
j_call: TRBJ1-5
clone_size: -
v_call: TRBV7-2
cdr3_nt: TGTGCCAGCAGCTTAGGACTCGTGAGACAGCCCCAGCATTTT
cdr3_aa: CASSLGLVRQPQHF

d_call: TRBD2
j_call: TRBJ2-7
clone_size: -
v_call: TRBV7-2
cdr3_nt: TGTGCCAGCAGCTTAGCGGGAGTCGGGGGGGCTAACTACGAGCAGTACTTC
cdr3_aa: CASSLAGVGGANYEQYF

d_call: -
j_call: TRBJ2-5
clone_size: -
v_call: TRBV5-6
cdr3_nt: TGTGCCAGCAGCTTCGGGGTCCCCGAGACCCAGTACTTC
cdr3_aa: CASSFGVPETQYF

d_call: -
j_call: TRBJ2-2
clone_size: -
v_call: TRBV18
cdr3_nt: TGTGCCAGCTCACCACCTACTAATTTAGCTGGGGAGCTGTTTTTT
cdr3_aa: CASSPPTNLAGELFF

d_call: TRBD1
j_call: TRBJ2-7
clone_size: -
v_call: TRBV7-2
cdr3_nt: TGTGCCAGCAGCTTAGGAGGGGGCATCGACGAGCAGTACTTC
cdr3_aa: CASSLGGGIDEQYF

d_call: -
j_call: TRBJ2-7
clone_size: -
v_call: TRBV2
cdr3_nt: TGTGCCAGCAGTGAATGGGGCCTGCGCGAGCAGTACTTC
cdr3_aa: CASSEWGLREQYF

d_call: -
j_call: TRBJ1-6
clone_size: -
v_call: TRBV9
cdr3_nt: TGTGCCAACAGCGTACAGGGAAATTCACCCCTCCACTTT
cdr3_aa: CANSVQGNSPLHF

d_call: -
j_call: TRBJ2-7
clone_size: once
v_call: TRBV9
cdr3_nt: TGTGCCAGCAGCGCCACCGGGACATCCGGCGAGCAGTACTTC
cdr3_aa: CASSATGTSGEQYF

d_call: -
j_call: TRBJ2-5
clone_size: -
v_call: TRBV7-9
cdr3_nt: TGTGCCAGCAGCTTAGTATTTACGGCAGGGTTGGGGGAGACCCAGTACTTC
cdr3_aa: CASSLVFTAGLGETQYF

d_call: -
j_call: TRBJ1-5
clone_size: -
v_call: TRBV27
cdr3_nt: TGTGCCAGCAGTCCGGGGAGTATGGGCAATCAGCCCCAGCATTTT
cdr3_aa: CASSPGSMGNQPQHF

d_call: -
j_call: TRBJ2-7
clone_size: -
v_call: TRBV6-4
cdr3_nt: TGTGCCAGCAGTGTATTTCAGGGCTCCCACGAGCAGTACTTC
cdr3_aa: CASSVFQGSHEQYF

d_call: TRBD1
j_call: TRBJ1-1
clone_size: -
v_call: TRBV4-1
cdr3_nt: TGCGCCAGCAGCCAACCGACAGGGGATGAAGCTTTCTTT
cdr3_aa: CASSQPTGDEAFF

d_call: -
j_call: TRBJ2-7
clone_size: -
v_call: TRBV9
cdr3_nt: TGTGCCAGCAGCCACTCCCTACAGGGAGGGGAAGACGAGCAGTACTTC
cdr3_aa: CASSHSLQGGEDEQYF

d_call: -
j_call: TRBJ1-1
clone_size: -
v_call: TRBV6-5
cdr3_nt: TGTGCCAGCAGCTGGGACACTCCGAACACTGAAGCTTTCTTT
cdr3_aa: CASSWDTPNTEAFF

d_call: -
j_call: TRBJ1-5
clone_size: -
v_call: TRBV7-2
cdr3_nt: TGTGCCAGCAGCCCAAAGACAGATAGCAATCAGCCCCAGCATTTT
cdr3_aa: CASSPKTDSNQPQHF